This is a list of T cell receptor beta chains from one sample in a study of blood T cells in healthy people across ages. TCRdb reprocessed the 5' RACE reads with MiXCR, giving one entry per CDR3 protein. The sample yields approximately 810,000 distinct CDR3 sequences, about 34% seen once. The specimen was blood. The receptors stem from a man younger than 35 in good health. Both conserved end residues are part of each CDR3. Fields, in order: clone size, D gene, CDR3 length, V gene, J gene, CDR3 DNA, CDR3 protein. A D gene is named only where the DNA matches it firmly. Expanded clones are given a class, and other clones once, few, many or no size at all.

clone_size: many; d_call: .; cdr3_length: 11; v_call: TRBV10-3; j_call: TRBJ2-1; cdr3_nt: TGTGCCATCAGTGATTCAGGACTACAGTTCTTC; cdr3_aa: CAISDSGLQFF
clone_size: many; d_call: .; cdr3_length: 14; v_call: TRBV12-5; j_call: TRBJ2-1; cdr3_nt: TGTGCTAGTGGTTTGCTTTCTAGCGTCAATGAGCAGTTCTTC; cdr3_aa: CASGLLSSVNEQFF
clone_size: .; d_call: TRBD1; cdr3_length: 16; v_call: TRBV28; j_call: TRBJ2-5; cdr3_nt: TGTGCCAGCAGTTTAAACAGGGGGTCGTACCAAGAGACCCAGTACTTC; cdr3_aa: CASSLNRGSYQETQYF
clone_size: many; d_call: .; cdr3_length: 13; v_call: TRBV27; j_call: TRBJ1-2; cdr3_nt: TGTGCCAGCAGCCCCACCGAGCTCTATGGCTACACCTTC; cdr3_aa: CASSPTELYGYTF
clone_size: .; d_call: .; cdr3_length: 12; v_call: TRBV20-1; j_call: TRBJ2-1; cdr3_nt: TGCAGTGCTAGACAGGGGGGGGAGACCCAGTTCTTC; cdr3_aa: CSARQGGETQFF
clone_size: few; d_call: .; cdr3_length: 18; v_call: TRBV4-1; j_call: TRBJ2-6; cdr3_nt: TGCGCCAGCAAGAGTTTAGGGCAGGCGGACTCTGGGGCCAACGTCCTGACTTTC; cdr3_aa: CASKSLGQADSGANVLTF
clone_size: few; d_call: TRBD1; cdr3_length: 13; v_call: TRBV12-3/TRBV12-4; j_call: TRBJ2-1; cdr3_nt: TGTGCCAGCAGAGACAGGGGTTGGAATGAGCAGTTCTTC; cdr3_aa: CASRDRGWNEQFF
clone_size: .; d_call: TRBD1; cdr3_length: 14; v_call: TRBV6-5; j_call: TRBJ1-4; cdr3_nt: TGTGCCAGCAGTCCCAGGGGGACTAATGAAAAACTGTTTTTT; cdr3_aa: CASSPRGTNEKLFF
clone_size: .; d_call: TRBD1; cdr3_length: 15; v_call: TRBV5-4; j_call: TRBJ1-1; cdr3_nt: TGTGCCAGCAGCTGGACAGGGAAAATGAACACTGAAGCTTTCTTT; cdr3_aa: CASSWTGKMNTEAFF
clone_size: few; d_call: TRBD1; cdr3_length: 17; v_call: TRBV4-3; j_call: TRBJ2-3; cdr3_nt: TGCGCCAGCAGCCACCTTAGTCGGGGACAGGGGTCAGATACGCAGTATTTT; cdr3_aa: CASSHLSRGQGSDTQYF
clone_size: many; d_call: .; cdr3_length: 16; v_call: TRBV7-2; j_call: TRBJ2-3; cdr3_nt: TGTGCCAGCAGCTCCAGGCCCTATGGGAGCGCAGATACGCAGTATTTT; cdr3_aa: CASSSRPYGSADTQYF
clone_size: few; d_call: TRBD1; cdr3_length: 15; v_call: TRBV4-1; j_call: TRBJ1-2; cdr3_nt: TGCGCCAGCAGCCAAGTCCTCGGGACAGGGGAGGGCTACACCTTC; cdr3_aa: CASSQVLGTGEGYTF
clone_size: .; d_call: .; cdr3_length: 13; v_call: TRBV7-2; j_call: TRBJ1-5; cdr3_nt: TGTGCCAGCAGCGCCAGGTACAATCAGCCCCAGCATTTT; cdr3_aa: CASSARYNQPQHF
clone_size: .; d_call: .; cdr3_length: 15; v_call: TRBV5-5; j_call: TRBJ2-2; cdr3_nt: TGTGCCAGCAGCCCAAGGGACGCGAACACCGGGGAGCTGTTTTTT; cdr3_aa: CASSPRDANTGELFF
clone_size: .; d_call: .; cdr3_length: 15; v_call: TRBV6-5; j_call: TRBJ1-1; cdr3_nt: TGTGCCAGCAGTTACATCGGGGGAGTAGGAACTGAAGCTTTCTTT; cdr3_aa: CASSYIGGVGTEAFF
clone_size: .; d_call: TRBD1; cdr3_length: 17; v_call: TRBV5-1; j_call: TRBJ2-6; cdr3_nt: TGCGCCAGCAGCCTCAGGACAGGGAACTCTGGGGCCAACGTCCTGACTTTC; cdr3_aa: CASSLRTGNSGANVLTF
clone_size: few; d_call: .; cdr3_length: 14; v_call: TRBV5-1; j_call: TRBJ2-1; cdr3_nt: TGCGCCAGCAGCTTGGGCAGAAATGACAATGAGCAGTTCTTC; cdr3_aa: CASSLGRNDNEQFF
clone_size: .; d_call: .; cdr3_length: 15; v_call: TRBV6-5; j_call: TRBJ2-5; cdr3_nt: TGTGCCAGCATGAGGGCCCAGGGCACGTGGGAGACCCAGTACTTC; cdr3_aa: CASMRAQGTWETQYF
clone_size: .; d_call: .; cdr3_length: 14; v_call: TRBV5-1; j_call: TRBJ1-5; cdr3_nt: TGCGCCAGCAGCTTGTCCGGACAGTCCCAGCCCCAGCATTTT; cdr3_aa: CASSLSGQSQPQHF
clone_size: many; d_call: .; cdr3_length: 18; v_call: TRBV3-1; j_call: TRBJ2-1; cdr3_nt: TGTGCCAGCAGTCCTAGGAGCGGGCCTCCAGCGACCTACAATGAGCAGTTCTTC; cdr3_aa: CASSPRSGPPATYNEQFF
clone_size: .; d_call: .; cdr3_length: 14; v_call: TRBV12-3/TRBV12-4; j_call: TRBJ2-1; cdr3_nt: TGTGCCAGCAGACCAACGAGGACAATTATTGAGCAGTTCTTC; cdr3_aa: CASRPTRTIIEQFF
clone_size: many; d_call: TRBD2; cdr3_length: 15; v_call: TRBV12-3/TRBV12-4; j_call: TRBJ2-1; cdr3_nt: TGTGCCAGCAGTTTGGGAGCGGGGGGTATCAATGAGCAGTTCTTC; cdr3_aa: CASSLGAGGINEQFF
clone_size: few; d_call: .; cdr3_length: 16; v_call: TRBV4-3; j_call: TRBJ2-3; cdr3_nt: TGCGCCAGCAGCCAAGAAGAGGGGGCAGCGGGCGATACGCAGTATTTT; cdr3_aa: CASSQEEGAAGDTQYF
clone_size: .; d_call: .; cdr3_length: 15; v_call: TRBV6-5; j_call: TRBJ1-6; cdr3_nt: TGTGCCAGCAGTTACATTTCGGGGTCGACTTCACCCCTCCACTTT; cdr3_aa: CASSYISGSTSPLHF
clone_size: many; d_call: .; cdr3_length: 14; v_call: TRBV5-1; j_call: TRBJ1-4; cdr3_nt: TGTGCCAGCAGCCCAGGAGCAACTAATGAAAAACTGTTTTTT; cdr3_aa: CASSPGATNEKLFF
clone_size: many; d_call: .; cdr3_length: 12; v_call: TRBV12-3/TRBV12-4; j_call: TRBJ1-4; cdr3_nt: TGTGCCAGCGGCCGGAGAAATGAAAAACTGTTTTTT; cdr3_aa: CASGRRNEKLFF
clone_size: .; d_call: TRBD1; cdr3_length: 13; v_call: TRBV29-1; j_call: TRBJ1-4; cdr3_nt: TGCAGCGTTCAGGGGGCGTCTAATGAAAAACTGTTTTTT; cdr3_aa: CSVQGASNEKLFF
clone_size: .; d_call: .; cdr3_length: 14; v_call: TRBV12-3/TRBV12-4; j_call: TRBJ1-4; cdr3_nt: TGTGCCAGCACCCCCGGACAGCATAATGAAAAACTGTTTTTT; cdr3_aa: CASTPGQHNEKLFF
clone_size: .; d_call: .; cdr3_length: 15; v_call: TRBV12-3/TRBV12-4; j_call: TRBJ1-4; cdr3_nt: TGTGCCAGCAGACCCAGTGGGGCGTCTAATGAAAAACTGTTTTTT; cdr3_aa: CASRPSGASNEKLFF
clone_size: .; d_call: .; cdr3_length: 15; v_call: TRBV18; j_call: TRBJ1-1; cdr3_nt: TGTGCCAGCTCACCACAGGGCTCGAAGGGGACTGAAGCTTTCTTT; cdr3_aa: CASSPQGSKGTEAFF
clone_size: .; d_call: TRBD1; cdr3_length: 16; v_call: TRBV28; j_call: TRBJ1-2; cdr3_nt: TGTGCCAGCAGATCGGGACAGGAGGAAGCTAACTATGGCTACACCTTC; cdr3_aa: CASRSGQEEANYGYTF
clone_size: many; d_call: .; cdr3_length: 14; v_call: TRBV9; j_call: TRBJ1-2; cdr3_nt: TGTGCCAGCAGTCTGGACGGACTCGGGTATGGCTACACCTTC; cdr3_aa: CASSLDGLGYGYTF